Listed here is a single T cell receptor beta chain. The antigen is unknown. The sample's treatment: roughly 20 received Ad26.COV2.S at low or high dose, single or two shots; about 5 received placebo; per-sample allocation not given. Repertoires come from day 63 after the first vaccine or placebo injection. An Ad26 vector expressing Wuhan-strain SARS-CoV-2 spike served as the vaccine. These data belong to a study of Ad26.COV2.S vaccination and SARS-CoV-2 variants. This table comes from immunoSEQ multiplex PCR, and its TCRdb copy is limited to in-frame clones, with some not included. The repertoire consists of a few hundred thousand clones, with 90% occurring once and the leading ten covering about 4.1%. Germline loops: CDR1 GTSNPN, CDR2 SVGIG (reference sequence). The germline V and J ends were trimmed by 4 bases and 0 bases, with 11 bases remaining between them. The CDR3 length is 14 residues. Study conclusions and caveats: Substantial breadth was reported for post-vaccination spike-specific CD8+ and CD4+ T cells.

The source material was peripheral blood, sampled in a trial of Ad26.COV2.S vaccine versus placebo. This clonotype was sampled from a person aged 18-65 years who received the Ad26.COV2.S COVID-19 vaccine or a placebo. The V gene is TRBV30, the J gene TRBJ2-3; D possibly corresponds to TRBD2 (5 bases). This chain's CDR3 is CAWNQRTSTDTQYF. The CDR3 DNA reads as TGTGCCTGGAACCAGCGGACTAGCACAGATACGCAGTATTTT.